The TCR beta chain described here comes from a study of OX40 agonist ivuxolimab in advanced cancers. Overall study results and limits: More expanded clones were found, on average, in CD8+ than in CD4+ T cells. Specificity for antigen went undetermined in the expanded peripheral T cells. Some nonresponders additionally presented with little normalized T-cell clonal expansion.

A word on this clone: Its specificity is unknown.

Only in-frame clones appear in the TCRdb table, and some are missing; sequencing was by immunoSEQ multiplex PCR. The sample lists roughly 13,000 clones; about 82% were seen once. The CDR3 sequence is 13 residues long. Germline values: CDR1 SGHTS, CDR2 YDEGEE. Trimming took 4 bases from V and 6 from J, leaving 14 bases between them. The chain combines TRBV5-8 with TRBJ2-7; D is ambiguous. The origin of this receptor is an adult with an advanced solid tumor such as melanoma, head and neck, liver or kidney cancer. The source was CD4+ or CD8+ T cells sorted from blood, collected in a trial of the OX40 agonist ivuxolimab. CDR3 loop: CASSIPYSAEQYF. The CDR3 nucleotides are TGTGCCAGCAGCATTCCTTACAGCGCCGAGCAGTACTTC.